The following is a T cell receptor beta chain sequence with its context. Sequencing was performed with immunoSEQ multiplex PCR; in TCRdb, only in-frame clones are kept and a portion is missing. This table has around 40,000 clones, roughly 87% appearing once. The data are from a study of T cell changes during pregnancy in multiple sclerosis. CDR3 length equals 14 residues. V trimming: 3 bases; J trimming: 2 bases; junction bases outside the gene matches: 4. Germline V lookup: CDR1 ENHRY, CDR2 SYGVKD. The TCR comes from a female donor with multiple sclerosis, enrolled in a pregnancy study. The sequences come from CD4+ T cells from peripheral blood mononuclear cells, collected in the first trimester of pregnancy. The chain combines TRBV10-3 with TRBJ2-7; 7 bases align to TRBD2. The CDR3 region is CAISDYGRPYEQYF. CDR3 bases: TGTGCCATCAGTGATTACGGGAGGCCCTACGAGCAGTACTTC.